A single sample is the source of the 32 T cell receptor beta chains below, sequenced in a study of blood T cells in healthy people across ages. A sample-barcoded 5' primer and a J-beta primer mix were used in a second PCR of roughly 7 to 11 cycles. MiXCR, applied by TCRdb to the 5' RACE reads, yields one record per CDR3 protein. The sample lists 1.5 million to 2 million distinct CDR3 sequences; 28% were seen once. The sample taken for sequencing was blood. These receptors came from a woman in her 30s in good health.

This clonotype was recorded a few times. This rearrangement joins TRBV9 to TRBJ1-1; weak D call: TRBD1 (6 bases). Germline-derived CDR1 and CDR2 are SGDLS and YYNGEE. The V end lost 4 bases, the J end lost 5 bases, and 18 bases lay between the germline ends. The CDR3 is made up of 15 amino acids. CDR3 amino acids: CASSPRGGGGTEAFF. The CDR3 DNA sequence: TGTGCCAGCAGCCCCCGGGGGGGCGGGGGGACTGAAGCTTTCTTT.

At least ten counts were recorded for this clonotype. J is TRBJ2-3 and V is TRBV20-1; no clear D gene. With 3 bases removed from V and 10 bases from J, the gap between germline ends came to 5 bases. Germline V gene data show CDR1 as DFQATT and CDR2 as SNEGSKA (reference sequence). The CDR3 covers 9 residues. The CDR3 DNA follows: TGCAGTGCTAGTCACTCGCAGTATTTT. Amino acids: CSASHSQYF.

This clonotype has more than one count but fewer than ten. The gene calls are TRBV12-3 or TRBV12-4 and TRBJ1-2; D is undetermined. The CDR3 spans 14 residues. V lost 5 bases, J lost 3 bases, and 13 bases lay in between. The CDR3 bases are TGTGCCAGCAGTGCCGACCCGATCGACTATGGCTACACCTTC. It is translated as CASSADPIDYGYTF.

The V call is TRBV9, the J call TRBJ1-5; a possible D gene is TRBD1 (6 bases). The germline CDR1 and CDR2 sequences are SGDLS and YYNGEE. Deletions cut 5 bases from V and 6 bases from J, with 15 bases between. The CDR3 runs to 14 residues. This CDR3 reads CASRDTGIGQPQHF. Here the CDR3 DNA reads TGTGCCAGCAGGGATACAGGGATAGGTCAGCCCCAGCATTTT.

This clonotype has only a few counts. The chain carries TRBV14 and TRBJ1-1, with D tentatively TRBD1 (6 bases). Germline V CDR1 and CDR2: SGHDN, FVKESK. This CDR3 has 16 residues. V lost 1 base and J lost 0, with 12 bases in between. This chain's CDR3 is CASSQVGTGLNTEAFF. In DNA form, the CDR3 reads TGTGCCAGCAGCCAAGTGGGTACAGGGTTGAACACTGAAGCTTTCTTT.

At least ten counts were recorded for this clonotype. The CDR3 is CASSQNPGGMGEQFF. The CDR3 coding sequence is TGTGCCAGCAGCCAAAACCCAGGGGGGATGGGTGAGCAGTTCTTC. V and J are TRBV7-2 and TRBJ2-1; weak D call: TRBD1 (7 bases). Germline CDR1 SGHTA, CDR2 FQGNSA. V was cut by 5 bases and J by 9 bases, with 20 bases left in between. The CDR3 totals 15 residues. The complete variable domain, with remaining parts taken from reference TRBV7-2 and TRBJ2-1, reads GAGVSQSPSNKVTEKGKDVELRCDPISGHTALYWYRQSLGQGLEFLIYFQGNSAPDKSGLPSDRFSAERTGGSVSTLTIQRTQQEDSAVYLCASSQNPGGMGEQFFGPGTRLTVL.

There are a few counts of this clonotype. The genes are TRBV27 and TRBJ1-1; tentative D call: TRBD1 (5 bases). This CDR3 comprises 13 residues. Germline V lookup: CDR1 MNHEY, CDR2 SMNVEV (reference sequence). With 5 bases removed from V and 6 bases from J, the gap between germline ends came to 13 bases. CDR3 DNA: TGTGCCAGCAGTCCCCTGGGGGATCCTGAAGCTTTCTTT. The encoded protein is CASSPLGDPEAFF.

This clonotype was seen at least ten times. The chain recombines TRBV7-2 with TRBJ2-1; no reliable D call. The CDR3 is 13 amino acids. Trimming removed 1 base from V and 10 bases from J, with 11 bases in between. Per germline, CDR1 SGHTA and CDR2 FQGNSA. CDR3 in amino acids: CASSLGSQGEQFF. The CDR3 nucleotides read TGTGCCAGCAGCTTAGGATCCCAAGGGGAGCAGTTCTTC.

The chain recombines TRBV28 with TRBJ2-2; 8 bases fit TRBD2. The CDR3 loop spans 17 amino acids. Germline CDR1 reads MDHEN; CDR2 reads SYDVKM. J gave up 6 bases and V 4 bases, and 13 bases lay outside the gene matches. In DNA form, the CDR3 reads TGTGCCAGCAGTTCCCCCGGGAGCGGGGGCGGTTCCGGGGAGCTGTTTTTT. It encodes CASSSPGSGGGSGELFF.

This clonotype came up many times. The chain has TRBV7-2 and TRBJ2-7; tentatively, D is TRBD1 or TRBD2 (7 bases each). V was cut by 6 bases and J by 2 bases, with 14 bases left in between. The CDR3 contains 14 residues. The germline V gene has CDR1 SGHTA and CDR2 FQGNSA. CDR3 DNA: TGTGCCAGCAGTCGACAGGGAGGGGCCTACGAGCAGTACTTC. Protein product: CASSRQGGAYEQYF.

The chain combines TRBV4-2 with TRBJ2-3, with a possible D match to TRBD2 (5 bases). V was pared by 5 bases and J by 0 bases, with 12 bases between. The CDR3 loop spans 15 amino acids. Germline V CDR1 and CDR2: LGHNA, YNFKEQ. CDR3 loop: CASSRTQPSTDTQYF. CDR3 coding DNA: TGTGCCAGCAGCAGGACTCAACCTAGCACAGATACGCAGTATTTT.

CDR3 coding DNA: TGTGCCACCAGTCATTCCGGGCCTCCCGGGGATGAGCAGTTCTTC. Protein sequence: CATSHSGPPGDEQFF. The V call is TRBV24-1, the J call TRBJ2-1; D possibly corresponds to TRBD2 (5 bases). Trimming removed 6 bases at V and 8 bases at J, with 19 bases between. Germline V CDR1 and CDR2: KGHDR, SFDVKD. This CDR3 has 15 amino acids.

In this sample, this clonotype turned up a few times. The rearrangement joins TRBV6-2 or TRBV6-3 to TRBJ2-1; possible D gene TRBD2, 6 bases. V dropped 10 bases and J dropped 7 bases, with 14 bases sitting between them. The CDR3 is 12 amino acids. Per germline, CDR1 MNHEY and CDR2 SVGEGT. Here the CDR3 DNA reads TGTGCCACCCGGGACTTCATGAATGAGCAGTTCTTC. Encoded protein: CATRDFMNEQFF.

In this sample, this clonotype turned up many times. The chain couples TRBV7-9 to TRBJ2-5, with 9 bases identical to TRBD2. The length of the CDR3 is 16 residues. Germline CDR1 and CDR2: SEHNR and FQNEAQ (reference sequence). V shed 2 bases, J shed 5 bases, and the junction held 9 bases outside the gene matches. CDR3 protein: CASSLSWVAGDETQYF. The CDR3 DNA sequence: TGTGCCAGCAGCTTATCATGGGTAGCGGGGGACGAGACCCAGTACTTC. Full variable domain (remainder filled in from reference TRBV7-9 and TRBJ2-5): DTGVSQNPRHKITKRGQNVTFRCDPISEHNRLYWYRQTLGQGPEFLTYFQNEAQLEKSRLLSDRFSAERPKGSFSTLEIQRTEQGDSAMYLCASSLSWVAGDETQYFGPGTRLLVL.

V gene TRBV12-3 or TRBV12-4 combines with J gene TRBJ2-1; no reliable D call. The germline V and J ends were trimmed by 5 bases and 3 bases, with 14 bases remaining between them. CDR3 length equals 15 residues. The CDR3 DNA reads TGTGCCAGCAGTCCAGAGTCGGTAGGCTACAATGAGCAGTTCTTC. Translated: CASSPESVGYNEQFF.

A few counts support this clonotype. The chain employs TRBV20-1 and TRBJ2-5; TRBD1 is a possible D gene (5 bases). The germline CDR1 and CDR2 sequences are DFQATT and SNEGSKA (reference sequence). The CDR3 is made up of 15 amino acids. The V end lost 3 bases, the J end lost 1 base, and 15 bases lay between the germline ends. The CDR3 reads CSARTDAPFQETQYF. CDR3 bases: TGCAGTGCTAGGACAGACGCGCCCTTCCAAGAGACCCAGTACTTC.

The chain combines TRBV28 with TRBJ2-5, with D maybe TRBD2 (5 bases). V was shortened by 3 bases and J by 1 base, with 12 bases between the two germline ends. Germline lookup yields CDR1 MDHEN and CDR2 SYDVKM. CDR3 length: 15 amino acids. CDR3 region: CASSFRGQVQETQYF. CDR3 bases: TGTGCCAGCAGTTTTCGCGGGCAGGTCCAAGAGACCCAGTACTTC.

This chain links TRBV5-1 with TRBJ2-1; TRBD2 matches at 8 bases. Matching the DNA end better, TRBJ2-7 makes the J call doubtful. The CDR3 has 16 amino acids. The germline CDR1 and CDR2 sequences are SGHRS and YFSETQ. The CDR3 nucleotides are TGCGCCAGCAGCCTGGTTGGCGGGGGGCAATACAATGAGCAGTACTTC. Residues: CASSLVGGGQYNEQYF.

The chain couples TRBV14 to TRBJ2-7; possibly TRBD1 for D (5 bases). Germline assignment: CDR1 SGHDN and CDR2 FVKESK. With 1 base removed from V and 3 bases from J, the gap between germline ends came to 22 bases. The CDR3 loop spans 18 amino acids. Written as DNA, the CDR3 is TGTGCCAGCAGCCAAGGGAGAAGGACATCCCGAGAGCTCTACGAGCAGTACTTC. It translates to CASSQGRRTSRELYEQYF.

The sample holds many counts of this clonotype. V and J are TRBV3-1 and TRBJ2-7, with D possibly matching TRBD1 (6 bases). The V gene's germline CDR1 is LGHDT and CDR2 YNNKEL (reference sequence). The V and J ends lost 1 base and 5 bases respectively, with 18 bases between them. The CDR3 length is 16 residues. The CDR3 spells CASSQGKGWTVNEQYF. DNA for the CDR3: TGTGCCAGCAGCCAAGGGAAAGGCTGGACAGTTAACGAGCAGTACTTC.

This clonotype was seen only a few times. The gene calls are TRBV3-1 and TRBJ2-7, with a possible D match to TRBD2 (7 bases). In germline, CDR1 is LGHDT, CDR2 YNNKEL (reference sequence). This CDR3 is built from 15 residues. V lost 6 bases and J lost 4, with 19 bases in between. In DNA form, the CDR3 reads TGTGCCAGCAGTTCGTGGGGGGGCGAAGGGTACGAGCAGTACTTC. Protein product: CASSSWGGEGYEQYF.

This clonotype was seen repeatedly, ten times or more. The gene calls are TRBV5-1 and TRBJ2-3; 11 nucleotides agree with TRBD2. The germline gives CDR1 SGHRS, CDR2 YFSETQ. This CDR3 contains 16 residues. Unmatched junction bases numbered 4, after V lost 4 bases and J lost 0 bases. In nucleotides, the CDR3 is TGCGCCAGCAGCGCCAGGACTAGCGGGAGCACAGATACGCAGTATTTT. Amino acid sequence: CASSARTSGSTDTQYF.

The rearrangement uses TRBV30 and TRBJ2-2, with D perhaps matching TRBD2 (6 bases). V gave up 2 bases and J gave up 3 bases, with 10 bases separating them. The CDR3 runs 14 residues. CDR1 is GTSNPN, CDR2 SVGIG, per germline (reference sequence). CDR3 nucleotides: TGTGCCTGGAGTCGGGACTTATACACCGGGGAGCTGTTTTTT. Protein sequence: CAWSRDLYTGELFF.

The sample holds a few counts of this clonotype. The rearrangement links TRBV29-1 to TRBJ1-1; maybe TRBD1 (6 bases). There are 16 residues in the CDR3. Germline V CDR1 and CDR2: SQVTM, ANQGSEA. Deletions cut 0 bases from V and 5 bases from J, with 19 bases between. CDR3 DNA sequence: TGCAGCGTTGAAGATCGTGGGGGGGCTCCGGTAACTGAAGCTTTCTTT. Translating gives CSVEDRGGAPVTEAFF.

V is TRBV20-1 and J is TRBJ1-2; tentative D call: TRBD1 (5 bases). The CDR3 spans 13 residues. CDR1 and CDR2 from the germline V gene are DFQATT and SNEGSKA (reference sequence). V was trimmed by 6 bases and J by 9 bases, leaving 20 bases between them. In DNA, the CDR3 is TGCAGTGCCCGAGGGTCAGGGTCTAAAAGCTACACCTTC. This gives the protein CSARGSGSKSYTF.

This clonotype was seen many times. This chain links TRBV28 with TRBJ2-1, with D unclear. Trimming pared 3 bases from V and 0 bases from J, leaving 6 bases between. This CDR3 contains 14 residues. Germline CDR1 reads MDHEN; CDR2 reads SYDVKM. CDR3 bases: TGTGCCAGCAGTTTTGAGAACTCCTACAATGAGCAGTTCTTC. Translating gives CASSFENSYNEQFF.

The chain combines TRBV4-1 with TRBJ2-5; possibly TRBD2 for D (5 bases). This CDR3 has 14 amino acids. Germline CDR1 and CDR2: MGHRA and YSYEKL. The V and J ends lost 0 bases and 7 bases respectively, with 12 bases between them. The CDR3 here is CASSQDSVLGTQYF. CDR3 coding DNA: TGCGCCAGCAGCCAAGATAGCGTCCTAGGGACCCAGTACTTC.

In the case of this clonotype: A read error may explain this, as a much larger clone is one base away. The chain uses TRBV10-3 and TRBJ2-5; 7 nucleotides align to TRBD2. There are 14 residues in the CDR3. Germline assignment: CDR1 ENHRY and CDR2 SYGVKD. The CDR3 reads CAISGGRARETRYF. CDR3 coding DNA: TGTGCCATCAGTGGGGGGAGGGCCCGTGAGACCCGGTACTTC.

V gene TRBV20-1 combines with J gene TRBJ1-2; D is uncertain. CDR1 and CDR2 from the germline V gene are DFQATT and SNEGSKA (reference sequence). This CDR3 spans 10 amino acids. Trimming cost V 6 bases and J 7 bases, with 9 bases left between them. CDR3: CSAPQPGYTF. Written as DNA, the CDR3 is TGCAGTGCCCCGCAGCCTGGCTACACCTTC.

V usage is TRBV15 and J usage is TRBJ1-1; D is ambiguous. This CDR3 contains 15 residues. Germline V lookup: CDR1 LNHNV, CDR2 YYDKDF (reference sequence). The V end lost 0 bases, the J end lost 7 bases, and 15 bases lay between the germline ends. For the CDR3, the DNA is TGTGCCACCAGCAGAGATTTATCGAGGAACGGTGAAGCTTTCTTT. This sequence encodes CATSRDLSRNGEAFF.

This clonotype was found a few times. The chain carries TRBV7-9 and TRBJ1-4; D call uncertain. CDR1 and CDR2 (germline): SEHNR, FQNEAQ (reference sequence). The CDR3 runs 15 residues. The V gene lost 2 bases and the J gene lost 8 bases, with 15 bases spanning the gap. CDR3 nucleotide sequence: TGTGCCAGCAGCTTATGGAGCAGTAGGCCCGAAAAACTGTTTTTT. Protein product: CASSLWSSRPEKLFF.

There are many counts of this clonotype. The rearrangement joins TRBV20-1 to TRBJ2-3; maybe TRBD2 (6 bases). The CDR3 runs to 14 residues. Germline CDR1 DFQATT, CDR2 SNEGSKA (reference sequence). V was shortened by 6 bases and J by 6 bases, with 19 bases between the two germline ends. The chain's CDR3 is CSAPPGGSGDTQYF. DNA of the CDR3: TGCAGTGCCCCTCCTGGGGGGAGCGGGGATACGCAGTATTTT.